The 3 T cell receptor beta chains below all came from one sample that was sequenced in a study of lymphopenia after photon versus proton radiotherapy. Method: immunoSEQ multiplex PCR; TCRdb's copy keeps in-frame clones and lacks some. Of tens of thousands of clones in the sample, 82% were seen once. The specimen was peripheral blood, collected from a patient treated with proton-based radiotherapy. These receptors came from a woman between 65 and 79 years old with pancreatic cancer.

The CDR3 is CASSRDRTYEQYF. The CDR3 bases are TGCGCCAGCAGCAGGGACAGAACCTACGAGCAGTACTTC. The rearrangement links TRBV5-1 to TRBJ2-7; 7 bases align to TRBD1. V lost 4 bases to trimming and J lost 2 bases; unmatched junction nucleotides: 3. The CDR3 is 13 residues long. Germline V gene sequence: CDR1 SGHRS, CDR2 YFSETQ.

The CDR3 sequence: CASSLTQGRGNQPQHF. CDR3 coding DNA: TGTGCCAGCAGTTTAACCCAGGGTAGAGGCAATCAGCCCCAGCATTTT. V gene TRBV28 combines with J gene TRBJ1-5; the D gene is possibly TRBD1 (5 bases). Between the trimmed V and J ends, which lost 2 bases and 2 bases, there was a span of 13 bases. The CDR3 loop spans 16 amino acids. Germline CDR1 is MDHEN and CDR2 is SYDVKM.

This chain joins TRBV29-1 and TRBJ2-7; D possibly corresponds to TRBD1 (6 bases). The CDR3 is 15 residues long. V was pared by 4 bases and J by 3 bases, with 19 bases between. Germline values: CDR1 SQVTM, CDR2 ANQGSEA. The CDR3 sequence is CSVVRGQGNNYEQYF. CDR3 DNA: TGCAGCGTTGTCCGTGGCCAGGGGAACAACTACGAGCAGTACTTC.